This T cell receptor beta chain emerged from a study of blood T cell repertoires in COVID-19. At the level of the study: From the United States, Italy and Spain came samples of acute and convalescent COVID-19. T cells, B-cell-depleted T cells, or PBMCs supplied cDNA or gDNA.

V lost 3 bases and J lost 0, with 12 bases in between. Germline-derived CDR1 and CDR2 are SGDLS and YYNGEE. The CDR3 is made up of 15 amino acids. As processed by the authors: Estimation of nucleated cell counts relied on the amplification of reference gene primers. Repertoires were generated with immunoSEQ multiplex PCR, while TCRdb's copy carries only in-frame clones and drops some. D and trimming were read from the DNA, whereas the V and J calls and clone size are those reported in that table. The table has 250,000 to 350,000 clones, around 86% seen once; the top ten hold around 3%. The TCR sequence derives from a woman in her 30s with active or convalescent COVID-19. The sequenced sample was peripheral blood. This sequence joins TRBV9 and TRBJ1-1; possible D gene TRBD1, 6 bases. The CDR3 DNA sequence: TGTGCCAGCAGCGCACAACAGGGTTTGAACACTGAAGCTTTCTTT. Its translation: CASSAQQGLNTEAFF.